This is a list of T cell receptor beta chains from one sample in a study of T cell responses to AZD1222 COVID-19 vaccine. Repertoires were generated with immunoSEQ multiplex PCR, while TCRdb's copy carries only in-frame clones and drops some. Of 150,000 to 190,000 clones in the sample, more than 85% were seen once. The source material was peripheral blood, sampled 28 days after the second AZD1222 dose. The receptors derive from an adult who received the AZD1222 COVID-19 vaccine. Both conserved end residues are part of each CDR3. A D gene is named only where the DNA matches it firmly. Size values are once, few and many counts, or a class for expanded clones, and some rows have none.

clone size: .; V gene: TRBV2; J gene: TRBJ1-1; D gene: .; CDR3 protein: CASKGVGLQRGLAFF; CDR3 DNA: TGTGCCAGCAAGGGGGTCGGGCTCCAAAGGGGGTTGGCTTTCTTT
clone size: .; V gene: TRBV7-9; J gene: TRBJ2-5; D gene: .; CDR3 protein: CASSQTGSSRETQYF; CDR3 DNA: TGTGCCAGCAGCCAAACAGGGAGTTCAAGAGAGACCCAGTACTTC
clone size: .; V gene: TRBV11-3; J gene: TRBJ1-1; D gene: .; CDR3 protein: CASSSTSNTEAFF; CDR3 DNA: TGTGCCAGCAGCTCGACATCGAACACTGAAGCTTTCTTT
clone size: .; V gene: TRBV11-2; J gene: TRBJ2-3; D gene: .; CDR3 protein: CASGRDTQYF; CDR3 DNA: TGTGCCAGCGGGAGGGATACGCAGTATTTT
clone size: .; V gene: TRBV5-4; J gene: TRBJ2-3; D gene: .; CDR3 protein: CASSLLAADTQYF; CDR3 DNA: TGTGCCAGCAGCTTATTGGCCGCAGATACGCAGTATTTT
clone size: .; V gene: TRBV5-5; J gene: TRBJ1-4; D gene: TRBD1; CDR3 protein: CASSLRDSNEKLFF; CDR3 DNA: TGTGCCAGCAGCTTGCGGGACAGTAATGAAAAACTGTTTTTT
clone size: .; V gene: TRBV6-5; J gene: TRBJ1-3; D gene: .; CDR3 protein: CASSYGSYSGNTIYF; CDR3 DNA: TGTGCCAGCAGTTACGGGTCTTACTCTGGAAACACCATATATTTT
clone size: .; V gene: TRBV27; J gene: TRBJ1-5; D gene: .; CDR3 protein: CASREGNSNQPQHF; CDR3 DNA: TGTGCCAGCAGGGAGGGTAATAGCAATCAGCCCCAGCATTTT
clone size: once; V gene: TRBV21-1; J gene: TRBJ1-1; D gene: .; CDR3 protein: CASSKGRVRTEAFF; CDR3 DNA: TGTGCCAGCAGCAAAGGCAGGGTGCGCACTGAAGCTTTCTTT
clone size: .; V gene: TRBV6-5; J gene: TRBJ2-1; D gene: TRBD1; CDR3 protein: CASARDSALGEQFF; CDR3 DNA: TGTGCCAGTGCCCGGGACAGCGCACTAGGTGAGCAGTTCTTC
clone size: .; V gene: TRBV12-3/TRBV12-4; J gene: TRBJ1-2; D gene: .; CDR3 protein: CASSLELNYGYTF; CDR3 DNA: TGTGCCAGCAGTTTAGAGCTTAACTATGGCTACACCTTC
clone size: .; V gene: TRBV27; J gene: TRBJ2-7; D gene: TRBD1; CDR3 protein: CASSRTGLDEQYF; CDR3 DNA: TGTGCCAGCAGTCGGACAGGGTTGGACGAGCAGTACTTC
clone size: .; V gene: TRBV5-1; J gene: TRBJ2-3; D gene: .; CDR3 protein: CASSPGGLTDTQYF; CDR3 DNA: TGCGCCAGCAGCCCCGGGGGGCTCACAGATACGCAGTATTTT
clone size: .; V gene: TRBV18; J gene: TRBJ2-1; D gene: TRBD2; CDR3 protein: CASSPSGGRLDEQFF; CDR3 DNA: TGTGCCAGCTCCCCCAGTGGCGGGAGGTTGGATGAGCAGTTCTTC
clone size: .; V gene: TRBV6-5; J gene: TRBJ2-1; D gene: .; CDR3 protein: CASSYRAAYNEQFF; CDR3 DNA: TGTGCCAGCAGTTACCGGGCGGCCTACAATGAGCAGTTCTTC
clone size: once; V gene: TRBV7-8; J gene: TRBJ2-1; D gene: TRBD2; CDR3 protein: CASSSGLAGGGEQFF; CDR3 DNA: TGTGCCAGCAGCTCGGGACTAGCGGGAGGGGGTGAGCAGTTCTTC
clone size: .; V gene: TRBV6-5; J gene: TRBJ2-1; D gene: TRBD2; CDR3 protein: CASSYGTSGSDEQFF; CDR3 DNA: TGTGCCAGCAGTTACGGGACTAGCGGGAGTGATGAGCAGTTCTTC
clone size: .; V gene: TRBV10-3; J gene: TRBJ2-5; D gene: TRBD1; CDR3 protein: CAISEAGGRQETQYF; CDR3 DNA: TGTGCCATCAGTGAAGCAGGGGGACGACAAGAGACCCAGTACTTC
clone size: .; V gene: TRBV9; J gene: TRBJ2-1; D gene: .; CDR3 protein: CASSRSGNSYNEQFF; CDR3 DNA: TGTGCCAGCAGCCGAAGCGGCAACTCCTACAATGAGCAGTTCTTC
clone size: .; V gene: TRBV18; J gene: TRBJ2-3; D gene: TRBD1; CDR3 protein: CASSQPGQGSGTQYF; CDR3 DNA: TGTGCCAGCTCACAGCCGGGACAGGGGAGCGGTACGCAGTATTTT
clone size: .; V gene: TRBV24-1; J gene: TRBJ1-6; D gene: TRBD1; CDR3 protein: CATSDRGPNSPLHF; CDR3 DNA: TGTGCCACCTCTGACAGGGGGCCTAATTCACCCCTCCACTTT
clone size: few; V gene: TRBV18; J gene: TRBJ2-5; D gene: TRBD1; CDR3 protein: CASSPGTASQETQYF; CDR3 DNA: TGTGCCAGCTCACCTGGGACAGCTTCCCAAGAGACCCAGTACTTC
clone size: .; V gene: TRBV27; J gene: TRBJ1-2; D gene: .; CDR3 protein: CASSFLQGSGYTF; CDR3 DNA: TGTGCCAGCAGTTTCTTACAGGGTTCTGGCTACACCTTC
clone size: .; V gene: TRBV7-9; J gene: TRBJ1-1; D gene: TRBD1; CDR3 protein: CASSFRDRGLWTEAFF; CDR3 DNA: TGTGCCAGCAGCTTCCGGGACAGGGGGCTCTGGACTGAAGCTTTCTTT
clone size: .; V gene: TRBV18; J gene: TRBJ2-7; D gene: .; CDR3 protein: CASSPLRDEQYF; CDR3 DNA: TGTGCCAGCTCACCCCTTCGGGACGAGCAGTACTTC
clone size: .; V gene: TRBV5-5; J gene: TRBJ1-3; D gene: .; CDR3 protein: CASSPSGANTIYF; CDR3 DNA: TGTGCCAGCAGCCCTTCGGGGGCGAACACCATATATTTT
clone size: .; V gene: TRBV4-1; J gene: TRBJ1-2; D gene: TRBD1; CDR3 protein: CASSPTWTGRNGYYTF; CDR3 DNA: TGCGCCAGCAGCCCAACGTGGACAGGGCGAAATGGGTACTACACCTTC
clone size: .; V gene: TRBV7-2; J gene: TRBJ1-1; D gene: TRBD1; CDR3 protein: CASSWTGVNTEAFF; CDR3 DNA: TGTGCCAGCAGCTGGACAGGAGTGAACACTGAAGCTTTCTTT
clone size: once; V gene: TRBV19; J gene: TRBJ1-2; D gene: .; CDR3 protein: CASSPNDRLIYGYTF; CDR3 DNA: TGTGCCAGTAGCCCAAATGACAGACTGATCTATGGCTACACCTTC
clone size: .; V gene: TRBV6-1; J gene: TRBJ2-7; D gene: TRBD2; CDR3 protein: CASSEGLAGLPEQYF; CDR3 DNA: TGTGCCAGCAGTGAGGGACTAGCGGGCCTCCCCGAGCAGTACTTC
clone size: .; V gene: TRBV7-9; J gene: TRBJ2-7; D gene: TRBD2; CDR3 protein: CASSWEGGYHEQYF; CDR3 DNA: TGTGCCAGCAGTTGGGAGGGAGGGTATCACGAGCAGTACTTC
clone size: .; V gene: TRBV3-1/TRBV3-2; J gene: TRBJ2-3; D gene: .; CDR3 protein: CASSRLDTDTQYF; CDR3 DNA: TGTGCCAGCAGCCGCCTTGACACAGATACGCAGTATTTT
clone size: .; V gene: TRBV6-5; J gene: TRBJ1-1; D gene: .; CDR3 protein: CASSYDSNTEAFF; CDR3 DNA: TGTGCCAGCAGTTACGACAGTAACACTGAAGCTTTCTTT
clone size: few; V gene: TRBV6-1; J gene: TRBJ1-3; D gene: .; CDR3 protein: CASSEERRNTIYF; CDR3 DNA: TGTGCCAGCAGTGAAGAAAGGAGAAACACCATATATTTT
clone size: .; V gene: TRBV11-3; J gene: TRBJ2-1; D gene: .; CDR3 protein: CASSIGRHNEQFF; CDR3 DNA: TGTGCCAGCAGCATCGGACGGCACAATGAGCAGTTCTTC
clone size: .; V gene: TRBV19; J gene: TRBJ1-4; D gene: .; CDR3 protein: CASSIQLGSEKLFF; CDR3 DNA: TGTGCCAGTAGTATTCAACTCGGTAGCGAAAAACTGTTTTTT
clone size: .; V gene: TRBV6-2/TRBV6-3; J gene: TRBJ1-5; D gene: .; CDR3 protein: CASSVQGMGSNQPQHF; CDR3 DNA: TGTGCCAGCAGCGTCCAGGGAATGGGGAGCAATCAGCCCCAGCATTTT
clone size: .; V gene: TRBV9; J gene: TRBJ2-7; D gene: TRBD1; CDR3 protein: CASSAGQDPYLSSYEQYF; CDR3 DNA: TGTGCCAGCAGCGCAGGACAGGACCCATACCTTAGCTCCTACGAGCAGTACTTC
clone size: once; V gene: TRBV11-2; J gene: TRBJ2-1; D gene: .; CDR3 protein: CASSLRSHNEQFF; CDR3 DNA: TGTGCCAGCAGCTTAAGAAGTCACAATGAGCAGTTCTTC
clone size: few; V gene: TRBV14; J gene: TRBJ1-4; D gene: .; CDR3 protein: CASSRLQIGLGTNEKLFF; CDR3 DNA: TGTGCCAGCAGCCGACTTCAAATCGGGCTAGGAACTAATGAAAAACTGTTTTTT
clone size: .; V gene: TRBV7-2; J gene: TRBJ1-2; D gene: .; CDR3 protein: CASSSKAGPRDYGYTF; CDR3 DNA: TGTGCCAGCAGCTCTAAGGCGGGCCCCCGGGACTATGGCTACACCTTC
clone size: .; V gene: TRBV9; J gene: TRBJ1-1; D gene: .; CDR3 protein: CASRPTANTEAFF; CDR3 DNA: TGTGCCAGCAGGCCGACGGCTAACACTGAAGCTTTCTTT